This TCR beta chain was found in a study of coeliac disease. This table comes from immunoSEQ multiplex PCR, and its TCRdb copy is limited to in-frame clones, with some not included. Of 2,500 to 3,000 clones detected, around half appear once; the ten largest clones hold about 10%. As for this clone: Its target is not known.

Findings and limits, study-wide: Active celiac intraepithelial and lamina propria samples had lower TRB and TRG clonality than control samples.

V lost 3 bases and J 2 bases, leaving 11 bases between the germline ends. Germline values: CDR1 SGHRS, CDR2 YFSETQ. CDR3 length equals 14 residues. V and J are TRBV5-1 and TRBJ2-5; possibly TRBD2 for D (5 bases). The sequence derives from a man aged 50 or older with active celiac disease. Sequencing used intraepithelial lymphocytes from the gut. The CDR3 nucleotides are TGCGCCAGCAGCTCTCGGACTGCACAAGAGACCCAGTACTTC. Amino acids: CASSSRTAQETQYF.